Listed below are T cell receptor beta chains from one sample, sequenced in a study of control samples from healthy donors and cancer patients. Using immunoSEQ multiplex PCR, the repertoire was profiled, and TCRdb retains in-frame clones only, with some absent. Of some 150,000 clones detected, under 96% appear once; the ten largest clones hold 1%. Source material: blood. The receptors were sampled from a woman younger than 45 in good health. The CDR3 runs from the conserved cysteine through the conserved F or W. A D gene is named only where the DNA matches it firmly. Size is stated for part of the rows, as once, few or many counts, or as a class when the clone is expanded.

>TRBV7-2|TRBJ2-1|TRBD2|.
TGTGCCAGCAGCTTAGCCGGGACTAGCATCTACAATGAGCAGTTCTTC
CASSLAGTSIYNEQFF
>TRBV20-1|TRBJ1-2|.|.
TGCAGTGCTAGAGATTCCAGGGTCTACACCTTC
CSARDSRVYTF
>TRBV2|TRBJ2-5|TRBD2|.
TGTGCCAGCAGTGAAGGGTTAGCGGGGAGACTTCCTGAGACCCAGTACTTC
CASSEGLAGRLPETQYF
>TRBV20-1|TRBJ2-1|TRBD2|.
TGCAGTGCTAGTGCCTTGGGACTAGCGGGAGGAATGGACTACAATGAGCAGTTCTTC
CSASALGLAGGMDYNEQFF
>TRBV14|TRBJ2-7|.|.
TGTGCCAGCAGCCAAGTCAACGAGCAGTACTTC
CASSQVNEQYF
>TRBV24-1|TRBJ1-2|TRBD1|.
TGTGCCACCAGTGATTCGGCCGCGACAGGGGACGGCTACACCTTC
CATSDSAATGDGYTF
>TRBV7-9|TRBJ2-7|TRBD1|.
TGTGCCAGCAGCTTGGCCGGGACAGGGTTCGACGAGCAGTACTTC
CASSLAGTGFDEQYF
>TRBV5-6|TRBJ1-5|TRBD1|.
TGTGCCAGCAGCTTGGAGGGCCAGGGGGCGAATCAGCCCCAGCATTTT
CASSLEGQGANQPQHF
>TRBV28|TRBJ2-1|TRBD1|.
TGTGCCAGCAGTTTCTACAGGGGAAATGAGCAGTTCTTC
CASSFYRGNEQFF
>TRBV6-1|TRBJ1-2|TRBD1|.
TGTGCCAGCAGTGACCCCGGGACAGCTGGGCGTAGGGGTGGCTACACCTTC
CASSDPGTAGRRGGYTF
>TRBV29-1|TRBJ2-2|TRBD2|.
TGCAGCGTTGACACTAGCGGGAACACCGGGGAGCTGTTTTTT
CSVDTSGNTGELFF
>TRBV19|TRBJ1-5|.|.
TGTGCCAGTAGTTCGATCGGCGGGACCCGAGCGATCAATCAGCCCCAGCATTTT
CASSSIGGTRAINQPQHF
>TRBV9|TRBJ2-7|.|.
TGTGCCAGCAGCCCTACACCGGGCCCAGCCTACGAGCAGTACTTC
CASSPTPGPAYEQYF
>TRBV30|TRBJ1-1|.|.
TGTGCCTGGAGTGTACTTGTGAGTCGACCTGAAGCTTTCTTT
CAWSVLVSRPEAFF
>TRBV19|TRBJ1-5|.|.
TGTGCCAGTAGTTGGACGGTGTATAGCAATCAGCCCCAGCATTTT
CASSWTVYSNQPQHF
>TRBV5-1|TRBJ2-1|TRBD1|.
TGCGCCAGCAGCTTGAACGCAGGGGGTGGATACAATGAGCAGTTCTTC
CASSLNAGGGYNEQFF
>TRBV19|TRBJ2-6|.|.
TGTGCCAGTAGCCTCCTTTCCTCTGGGGCCAACGTCCTGACTTTC
CASSLLSSGANVLTF
>TRBV5-4|TRBJ2-7|.|few
TGTGCCAGCAGCTTGACGGGGTTGGGTGAGCAGTACTTC
CASSLTGLGEQYF
>TRBV6-1|TRBJ1-6|TRBD1|few
TGTGCCAGCAGTGAACCACCGGGACAGGGAAATTCACCCCTCCACTTT
CASSEPPGQGNSPLHF
>TRBV27|TRBJ2-7|.|.
TGTGCCAGCAGTTTTAGGGGGGACTCCTACGAGCAGTACTTC
CASSFRGDSYEQYF
>TRBV28|TRBJ1-1|TRBD1|.
TGTGCCAGCAGTTCTTTCACAGGGGGGGTCATGAACACTGAAGCTTTCTTT
CASSSFTGGVMNTEAFF
>TRBV5-1|TRBJ1-2|.|.
TGCGCCAGCAGCTCAGTCAGGGACTATGGCTACACCTTC
CASSSVRDYGYTF
>TRBV6-1|TRBJ1-3|.|.
TGTGCCAGCAGTGACGGACAGGGAAACACCATATATTTT
CASSDGQGNTIYF
>TRBV6-5|TRBJ1-6|.|.
TGTGCCAGCAGTTCATCCCAGGTCTTTGCTTCACCCCTCCACTTT
CASSSSQVFASPLHF
>TRBV3-1/TRBV3-2|TRBJ2-7|.|.
TGTGCCAGCAGCAACCGAAGACAGGCCGGTTCCTACGAGCAGTACTTC
CASSNRRQAGSYEQYF
>TRBV7-9|TRBJ2-7|TRBD1|.
TGTGCCAGCAGCTTGGGACAGCGGTACGAGCAGTACTTC
CASSLGQRYEQYF
>TRBV11-3|TRBJ2-1|.|.
TGTGCCAGCAGCCCCGAAAGGGGGGACAGATATAATGAGCAGTTCTTC
CASSPERGDRYNEQFF
>TRBV10-2|TRBJ2-2|.|.
TGCGCCAGCGTCGCAACAGGGAAGTACACCGGGGAGCTGTTTTTT
CASVATGKYTGELFF
>TRBV5-1|TRBJ2-2|TRBD2|.
TGCGCCAGCACCCTGGGGGCTAGCGGGATGAACACCGGGGAGCTGTTTTTT
CASTLGASGMNTGELFF
>TRBV4-1|TRBJ1-2|TRBD1|.
TGCGCCAGCAGCCAAGAATACGAGGGGGCAGCCTGGGGCTACACCTTC
CASSQEYEGAAWGYTF
>TRBV27|TRBJ1-6|.|.
TGTGCCAGCAGTTTTGGCCCCAATTCACCCCTCCACTTT
CASSFGPNSPLHF
>TRBV7-9|TRBJ1-2|TRBD1|once
TGTGCCACCCGGGGACAGGTCGACTATGGCTACACCTTC
CATRGQVDYGYTF
>TRBV6-5|TRBJ2-1|TRBD2|.
TGTGCCAGCAGTTCAGGACTAGCGGGGGGGCCAAATGAGCAGTTCTTC
CASSSGLAGGPNEQFF
>TRBV5-4|TRBJ1-1|.|.
TGTGCCAGCAGCGGTACGGTGAACACTGAAGCTTTCTTT
CASSGTVNTEAFF
>TRBV18|TRBJ2-2|.|.
TGTGCCAGCTCACCGGCTAGCGCGAACACCGGGGAGCTGTTTTTT
CASSPASANTGELFF
>TRBV12-3/TRBV12-4|TRBJ2-6|TRBD2|.
TGTGCCAGCAGCCCTGGGGGGGAAAGCGTCCTGACTTTC
CASSPGGESVLTF
>TRBV28|TRBJ1-2|TRBD1|.
TGTGCCAGCAGTTTAGGAGGGGGCGGAGGCTACACCTTC
CASSLGGGGGYTF
>TRBV28|TRBJ2-3|TRBD2|.
TGTGCCAGCAGTCCCGGGGGTAGCGGGAGGTACACAGATACGCAGTATTTT
CASSPGGSGRYTDTQYF
>TRBV2|TRBJ1-2|TRBD1|.
TGTGCCAGCAGTGAACAACAGGGGTACGGAGGCTACACCTTC
CASSEQQGYGGYTF
>TRBV18|TRBJ2-7|.|.
TGTGCCAGCTCACCAAAGATCCACGAGCAGTACTTC
CASSPKIHEQYF